This T cell receptor beta chain was observed in a study of shared clonotypes between healthy human individuals. About the research overall: The donor pool was made up of a couple of women and three men aged 18 to 49.

CD45RO-negative CD8 cells positively selected for CCR7 made up the naive population, which excluded terminally differentiated effector memory CD45RA+ cells. The CDR3 is 12 residues long. Between the trimmed V and J ends, which lost 7 bases and 0 bases, there was a span of 10 bases. Germline CDR1 and CDR2: SQVTM and ANQGSEA. Source study methods: Junction-only immunoSEQ sequences carried no quality scores, so filtering differed. The repertoire was sequenced with immunoSEQ multiplex PCR; TCRdb's copy has only in-frame clones and lacks some. V and J calls and clone size are those listed in that table; D and trimming were worked out from the DNA. The sample records about 680,000 clones, around 90% being singletons.

Sequencing was done on a sample of naive CD8+ T cells sorted from blood. The receptor's source is a man in his thirties or forties in good health. V gene TRBV29-1 combines with J gene TRBJ2-7, with D unresolved. The DNA of the CDR3 is TGCAGCGCCAGAGTCAACTCCTACGAGCAGTACTTC. Translation: CSARVNSYEQYF.